This paragraph reports one T cell receptor (beta chain). This clonotype has ten or more counts. What this receptor recognizes is not known. The record has no base qualities; no much larger clone is one base away. From the germline V gene, CDR1 is ENHRY and CDR2 is SYGVKD. Inclusive of the bounding cysteine and phenylalanine, the CDR3 is 13 residues long. Only the CDR3 DNA stays, 39 bases, in frame from base 1. V was cut back by 8 bases and J by 3 bases, leaving a gap of 10 bases between them. This entry is derived from a study of CD8 T cells in ankylosing spondylitis (dated by TCRdb to about 2017). About the investigation overall: To find TCR variants linked to disease, the study profiled T cell receptor beta repertoires in ankylosing spondylitis patients and healthy donors. The full study cohort comprised around 25 ankylosing spondylitis patients and 110 or so healthy donors. Samples of peripheral blood were taken, and for ankylosing spondylitis patients, synovial fluid was collected as well. What the study reported, not specific to this receptor: The disease-linked clones had a CD8+ phenotype and were found at relatively low frequencies in peripheral blood. Blood from ankylosing spondylitis patients appeared to be characterized by a TCR beta motif composed of under 10 highly homologous amino acid variants. Some TCR beta motif variants had previously been reported in synovial fluid and blood of reactive arthritis patients, which suggested common disease-initiation mechanisms. Significant enrichment of the disease-linked clones was reported in matched synovial fluid samples from ankylosing spondylitis patients.

The instrument given in TCRdb is Illumina HiSeq 2500. TCR beta libraries were prepared by quantitative 5'-RACE with molecular barcodes. Under the source paper's analysis protocol: Disease-linked TCR variants were identified with a new computational method built on a probabilistic model of VDJ rearrangement. TCRdb trimmed public reads at Q25 via fastp, called clones via MiXCR and kept in-frame beta chains. Every CDR3 protein is listed once, alongside the most common genes and DNA of its rows. Clone size and V and J calls follow TCRdb, not the original study. The sample includes a few hundred thousand distinct CDR3 sequences, with about 12% observed a single time. Jointly, the top ten make up almost 7% of the sample.

The chain is made from TRBV10-3 and TRBJ1-4; the D gene lacks a confident call. The sample consisted of blood, either unsorted or a sorted T cell fraction (not recorded which). This TCR was sampled from a male donor with ankylosing spondylitis. The DNA is as follows: TGTGCCATCTCGGACGGGCCTAATGAAAAACTGTTTTTT. Its coded protein is CAISDGPNEKLFF.